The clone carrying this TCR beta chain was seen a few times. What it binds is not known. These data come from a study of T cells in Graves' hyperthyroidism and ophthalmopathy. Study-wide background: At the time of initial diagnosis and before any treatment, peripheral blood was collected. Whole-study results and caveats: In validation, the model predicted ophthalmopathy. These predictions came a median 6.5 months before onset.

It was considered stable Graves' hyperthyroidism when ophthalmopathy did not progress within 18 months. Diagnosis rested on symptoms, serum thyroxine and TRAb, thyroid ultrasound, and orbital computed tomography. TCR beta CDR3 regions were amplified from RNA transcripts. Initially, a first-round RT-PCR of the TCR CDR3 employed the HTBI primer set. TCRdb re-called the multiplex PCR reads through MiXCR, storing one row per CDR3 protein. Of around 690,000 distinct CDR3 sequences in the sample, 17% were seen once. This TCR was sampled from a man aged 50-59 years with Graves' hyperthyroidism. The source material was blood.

In DNA form, the CDR3 reads TGTGCCAGCTCACCACCACAGGAGAATAAGGGCTATGGCTACACCTTC. This encodes CASSPPQENKGYGYTF. The V and J genes are TRBV18 and TRBJ1-2, with D tentatively TRBD1 (5 bases). CDR3 length: 16 amino acids. Trimming removed 0 bases from V and 4 bases from J, with 15 bases in between. The germline V gene has CDR1 KGHSH and CDR2 LQKENI.